This record covers a single T cell receptor (beta chain). Germline CDR1 reads LNHDA; CDR2 reads SQIVND (reference sequence). CDR3 length: 12 residues. Trimming cost V 7 bases and J 4 bases; bases outside gene matches: 1. The sample comes from a study of cytomegalovirus exposure and HLA in healthy donors. PCR used 60 Vbeta primers and 13 Jbeta primers. Using immunoSEQ multiplex PCR, the repertoire was profiled, and TCRdb retains in-frame clones only, with some absent. The table shows 200,000 to 250,000 clones, with under 90% occurring only once. This chain links TRBV19 with TRBJ1-5, with TRBD1 identical over 7 bases. The specimen was PBMCs. This clonotype was obtained from a human donor in good health. CDR3 DNA: TGTGCCAGTAAGGGGGCAAATCAGCCCCAGCATTTT. It yields the protein CASKGANQPQHF.